These 10 T cell receptor beta chains were sequenced from one sample in a study of blood T cell repertoires in COVID-19. Repertoires were generated with immunoSEQ multiplex PCR, while TCRdb's copy carries only in-frame clones and drops some. The sample shows 450,000 or so clones, roughly 87% of them seen only once. Sequencing was done on a sample of PBMCs or T cells enriched from blood (not recorded which). The receptors come from a man aged 18 to 30 who had recovered from COVID-19.

This clone occurred a few times. The chain is built from TRBV7-2 and TRBJ1-6; no clear D. The CDR3 is 15 amino acids. V lost 3 bases and J 0 bases, leaving 6 bases between the germline ends. Germline V lookup: CDR1 SGHTA, CDR2 FQGNSA. CDR3 in DNA: TGTGCCAGCAGCTTCGCGCGCTCCTATAATTCACCCCTCCACTTT. Its translation is CASSFARSYNSPLHF.

This chain's CDR3 is CASSLVAGNYGYTF. The CDR3 bases are TGTGCCAGCAGTTTAGTTGCAGGAAACTATGGCTACACCTTC. The rearrangement links TRBV28 to TRBJ1-2; D gene uncertain. Trimming cost V 2 bases and J 2 bases, with 9 bases left between them. Germline lookup yields CDR1 MDHEN and CDR2 SYDVKM. The CDR3 loop spans 14 amino acids.

This clone was seen just once. The rearrangement uses TRBV19 and TRBJ1-2, with TRBD1 matching over 10 bases. Losses at the gene ends were 4 bases for V and 9 bases for J; bases not matched to a gene: 14. Germline loops: CDR1 LNHDA, CDR2 SQIVND (reference sequence). The CDR3 extends over 16 amino acids. CDR3 in DNA: TGTGCCAGTAGTACCGACCTTTCTCCGGGACAGGGGAGCTACACCTTC. It is translated as CASSTDLSPGQGSYTF.

The CDR3, as DNA: TGTGCCAGCTCGTTCTCACCGGGACAGGGGGCCTCAGCCCTCCACTTT. Protein product: CASSFSPGQGASALHF. The V call is TRBV18, the J call TRBJ1-6; 12 bases line up with TRBD1. The CDR3 extends over 16 amino acids. Germline CDR1 reads KGHSH; CDR2 reads LQKENI. With V trimmed by 6 bases and J by 14 bases, 14 bases remained unmatched. Full variable domain (rest looked up from reference TRBV18 and TRBJ1-6): NAGVMQNPRHLVRRRGQEARLRCSPMKGHSHVYWYRQLPEEGLKFMVYLQKENIIDESGMPKERFSAEFPKEGPSILRIQQVVRGDSAAYFCASSFSPGQGASALHFGNGTRLTVT.

The chain recombines TRBV12-3 or TRBV12-4 with TRBJ2-2, with D possibly TRBD2 on 6 matching bases. Deletions cut 5 bases from V and 6 bases from J, with 7 bases between. The CDR3 runs 12 residues. DNA of the CDR3: TGTGCCAGCAGTAGCGGGTCCGGGGAGCTGTTTTTT. Protein sequence: CASSSGSGELFF.

The V call is TRBV2, the J call TRBJ1-1, with D possibly being TRBD1 (5 bases). This CDR3 region has 14 residues. Trimming cost V 3 bases and J 4 bases, with 12 bases left between them. The germline V gene encodes CDR1 SNHLY and CDR2 FYNNEI. The CDR3 sequence: CASSDQGWGTEAFF. In nucleotides, the CDR3 is TGTGCCAGCAGTGATCAGGGTTGGGGCACTGAAGCTTTCTTT.

The chain couples TRBV29-1 to TRBJ1-1; TRBD1 matches at 8 bases. This CDR3 has 15 residues. Trimming cost V 3 bases and J 1 base; bases outside gene matches: 7. Looked up from germline, CDR1 is SQVTM and CDR2 is ANQGSEA. The CDR3 bases are TGCAGCGTTGACACCTTGGGGACAGGGAACACTGAAGCTTTCTTT. This encodes CSVDTLGTGNTEAFF. Complete variable domain (other parts from reference TRBV29-1 and TRBJ1-1): SAVISQKPSRDICQRGTSLTIQCQVDSQVTMMFWYRQQPGQSLTLIATANQGSEATYESGFVIDKFPISRPNLTFSTLTVSNMSPEDSSIYLCSVDTLGTGNTEAFFGQGTRLTVV.

The chain links TRBV5-1 to TRBJ2-7; D perhaps matches TRBD1 (7 bases). Deletions cut 6 bases from V and 3 bases from J, with 19 bases between. CDR3 size: 15 residues. Germline CDR1 is SGHRS and CDR2 is YFSETQ. CDR3 amino acids: CASTLGGTAIYEQYF. CDR3 sequence (DNA): TGCGCCAGCACGTTAGGAGGGACAGCCATCTACGAGCAGTACTTC. Supplemented by reference TRBV5-1 and TRBJ2-7, the full variable domain reads KAGVTQTPRYLIKTRGQQVTLSCSPISGHRSVSWYQQTPGQGLQFLFEYFSETQRNKGNFPGRFSGRQFSNSRSEMNVSTLELGDSALYLCASTLGGTAIYEQYFGPGTRLTVT.

This rearrangement joins TRBV11-3 to TRBJ2-2; TRBD1 is a possible D gene (5 bases). Per the germline V gene, CDR1 is SGHNT and CDR2 is YENEEA. The CDR3 extends over 15 amino acids. V lost 1 base to trimming and J lost 2 bases, with 8 bases between them. The DNA for the CDR3 is TGTGCCAGCAGCTTAGTAGGGGTAAACACCGGGGAGCTGTTTTTT. Encoded protein: CASSLVGVNTGELFF.

The gene calls are TRBV7-9 and TRBJ2-7, with D possibly being TRBD1 (5 bases). The germline V and J ends were trimmed by 5 bases and 4 bases, with 12 bases remaining between them. CDR1 and CDR2 from the germline V gene are SEHNR and FQNEAQ (reference sequence). The CDR3 spans 13 residues. CDR3 sequence reads: CASSPPGNYEQYF. CDR3 DNA sequence: TGTGCCAGCAGCCCCCCAGGGAATTACGAGCAGTACTTC.